The text below deals with one T cell receptor (beta chain). Germline CDR1 is WSHSY and CDR2 is SAAADI. The V and J ends lost 3 bases and 4 bases respectively, with 15 bases between them. This CDR3 has 15 residues. TCRdb reprocessed the 5' RACE reads via MiXCR and lists one record per CDR3 protein. Altogether around 500,000 distinct CDR3 sequences are present, 21% being singletons, with the ten largest covering about 16%. The data stem from a study of T cells after yellow fever vaccination. The sequencing used PBMCs, collected 20 to 25 days after the first yellow fever vaccination. V usage is TRBV10-2 and J usage is TRBJ1-1, with TRBD1 as a possible D gene (5 bases). This receptor was obtained from a man aged 18 to 30 who received the YFV17D yellow fever vaccine. CDR3 nucleotides: TGCGCCAGCAGTGACCCCGGTGCAGGGTCCACTGAAGCTTTCTTT. As protein: CASSDPGAGSTEAFF.